Listed below are T cell receptor beta chains from one sample, sequenced in a study of CD8+ T cells in alopecia areata. Sequencing was performed with immunoSEQ multiplex PCR; in TCRdb, only in-frame clones are kept and a portion is missing. The sample shows 60,000 to 90,000 clones, approximately 72% of them seen only once. The sample here was CD8+ T cells sorted from blood, taken at week 24, from a patient treated with tofacitinib. These receptors were taken from a human donor with alopecia areata. CDR3s include the opening cysteine and the closing phenylalanine or tryptophan.

TRBV4-1	TRBJ1-1	13	CASSQWEFTEAFF
TRBV9	TRBJ2-3	16	CASSATGHRGTDTQYF
TRBV27	TRBJ2-7	11	CASSLGGEQYF
TRBV28	TRBJ2-5	16	CASSLSGQPGGGAQYF
TRBV15	TRBJ2-7	16	CATSRDGLAGGYEQYF
TRBV5-1	TRBJ2-7	15	CASSRGTGVSYEQYF
TRBV19	TRBJ2-1	13	CASTSGGGNEQFF
TRBV7-2	TRBJ2-1	15	CASSADVEPLNEQFF
TRBV11-2	TRBJ2-7	14	CASRIRQGGYEQYF
TRBV29-1	TRBJ2-7	14	CSAFVSGSHYEQYF
TRBV19	TRBJ2-1	15	CASSISLAAYNEQFF
TRBV25-1	TRBJ1-2	12	CASTGQGSGYTF
TRBV11-2	TRBJ2-5	13	CASRGAGEETQYF
TRBV9	TRBJ2-2	15	CASSVEGANTGELFF
TRBV7-9	TRBJ2-1	16	CASRTPRTSGYNEQFF
TRBV6-1	TRBJ2-7	15	CASRGGTLSSYEQYF
TRBV25-1	TRBJ1-6	14	CASSEQGRNSPLHF
TRBV25-1	TRBJ1-1	13	CASSDLGSTEAFF
TRBV30	TRBJ2-1	13	CAWSSGQENEQFF
TRBV7-2	TRBJ2-7	14	CASSLDPGPDEQYF
TRBV9	TRBJ1-1	14	CASSVAEVSTEAFF
TRBV7-3	TRBJ2-6	11	CASSGANVLTF
TRBV28	TRBJ2-3	16	CASSLWGGRGTDTQYF
TRBV4-3	TRBJ2-7	15	CASSQEPGGVYEQYF
TRBV29-1	TRBJ2-3	14	CSVTGWFDTDTQYF
TRBV29-1	TRBJ2-1	14	CSVERREGYNEQFF
TRBV7-6	TRBJ2-1	13	CASSLGTGGEQFF
TRBV2	TRBJ2-1	15	CASSEAGSSYNEQFF
TRBV14	TRBJ2-7	14	CASSHMGGGLEQYF
TRBV10-3	TRBJ1-5	15	CAISKDRESNQPQHF
TRBV5-4	TRBJ1-2	11	CASSTGDGYTF
TRBV5-1	TRBJ1-1	16	CASSPEGGPRNTEAFF
TRBV2	TRBJ1-1	15	CASTLRGGLRSEAFF
TRBV7-9	TRBJ1-1	15	CASSPPAGANTEAFF
TRBV4-3	TRBJ2-2	17	CASSQFYGQGFTGELFF
TRBV7-6	TRBJ2-1	13	CASSPTSGNEQFF
TRBV19	TRBJ1-2	11	CATGFGYGYTF